Presented here are 22 T cell receptor beta chains from one specimen sequenced in a study of OX40 agonist ivuxolimab in advanced cancers. Library generation was performed with the immunoSEQ multiplex PCR assay. TCRdb carries this immuneACCESS record with in-frame sequences only. Its versions omit some clonotypes, under half of them owing to an unresolved V gene in the studies checked, with the rest unexplained. The sample has under 95,000 clones on record, roughly 88% of them singletons. 6.9% of the sample belongs to the ten largest clones. Sequences were derived from CD4+ or CD8+ T cells sorted from blood, sampled in a trial of the OX40 agonist ivuxolimab. The receptors derive from an adult with an advanced solid tumor such as melanoma, head and neck, liver or kidney cancer.

This clone was found many times. The V gene is TRBV6-1, the J gene TRBJ2-1; D gene ambiguous. CDR3 size: 13 residues. CDR1 MNHNS and CDR2 SASEGT come from the germline V gene. V lost 7 bases, J lost 0 bases, and 7 bases lay in between. The chain's CDR3 is CASNRDSYNEQFF. CDR3 bases: TGTGCCAGCAACAGAGACTCCTACAATGAGCAGTTCTTC.

The sample holds a few counts of this clone. The V and J genes are TRBV11-2 and TRBJ1-1; unclear D gene. Germline V CDR1 and CDR2: SGHAT, FQNNGV. The CDR3 has 14 amino acids. Trimming cost V 4 bases and J 4 bases, with 13 bases left between them. CDR3 sequence reads: CASSSFLGGTEAFF. The CDR3 nucleotides read TGTGCCAGCAGCTCTTTCCTCGGCGGCACTGAAGCTTTCTTT.

The chain links TRBV27 to TRBJ2-1; tentative D call: TRBD1 (6 bases). The length of the CDR3 is 14 residues. V shed 7 bases and J shed 4 bases, with 14 bases lying between them. CDR1 is MNHEY, CDR2 SMNVEV, per germline (reference sequence). The CDR3 nucleotides are TGTGCCAGCACTCCATATGGACAGTACAATGAGCAGTTCTTC. It is translated as CASTPYGQYNEQFF.

The chain uses TRBV9 and TRBJ2-7, with 11 bases aligning to TRBD2. This CDR3 is 14 amino acids long. CDR1 and CDR2 from the germline V gene are SGDLS and YYNGEE. V was pared by 3 bases and J by 7 bases, with 6 bases of the junction left unmatched. The CDR3 bases are TGTGCCAGCAGCGCACTAGCGGGAGCGGAAGAGCAGTACTTC. Translating gives CASSALAGAEEQYF.

This clone was recorded a few times. The genes are TRBV15 and TRBJ2-7, with D perhaps TRBD2 (5 bases). The germline V gene encodes CDR1 LNHNV and CDR2 YYDKDF (reference sequence). The V end was cut by 0 bases, the J end by 2 bases, with 17 bases between. The CDR3 consists of 17 residues. The chain's CDR3 is CATSRDSSWQGTYEQYF. As DNA, the CDR3 is TGTGCCACCAGCAGAGATTCTAGCTGGCAAGGGACCTACGAGCAGTACTTC. Together with reference TRBV15 and TRBJ2-7, the CDR3 gives the full variable domain: DAMVIQNPRYQVTQFGKPVTLSCSQTLNHNVMYWYQQKSSQAPKLLFHYYDKDFNNEADTPDNFQSRRPNTSFCFLDIRSPGLGDTAMYLCATSRDSSWQGTYEQYFGPGTRLTVT.

The chain employs TRBV5-1 and TRBJ2-4; 7 bases agree with TRBD1. From germline, CDR1 is SGHRS and CDR2 YFSETQ. The CDR3 loop spans 16 amino acids. Trimming cost V 3 bases and J 0 bases; bases outside gene matches: 6. The CDR3 here is CASSSTGDRAKNIQYF. CDR3 nucleotide sequence: TGCGCCAGCAGCTCCACAGGGGATAGAGCCAAAAACATTCAGTACTTC.

This chain links TRBV28 with TRBJ1-2, with no clear D. Germline CDR1 reads MDHEN; CDR2 reads SYDVKM. The CDR3 is 13 amino acids. V was shortened by 1 base and J by 1 base, with 4 bases between the two germline ends. The CDR3 region is CASSLFLNYGYTF. The CDR3 DNA reads TGTGCCAGCAGTTTATTCCTTAACTATGGCTACACCTTC.

V and J are TRBV7-3 and TRBJ2-2; 10 nucleotides line up with TRBD2. Germline V gene data show CDR1 as SGHTA and CDR2 as FQGTGA. This CDR3 has 16 amino acids. Trimming at V came to 5 bases and at J to 4 bases, leaving 7 bases not matched to a gene. The CDR3 nucleotides are TGTGCCAGCAGCCACTCGGGACTAGCGTCCACCGGGGAGCTGTTTTTT. Protein product: CASSHSGLASTGELFF.

The CDR3 loop is CASSRDRAGEQYF. The CDR3 region has the DNA TGTGCCAGTTCCCGGGACAGGGCGGGGGAGCAGTACTTC. This chain joins TRBV19 and TRBJ2-7, with 9 bases matching TRBD1. The length of the CDR3 is 13 residues. CDR1 is LNHDA, CDR2 SQIVND, per germline (reference sequence). Trimming cost V 8 bases and J 7 bases; bases outside gene matches: 9.

DNA for the CDR3: TGCGCCAGCAGCTTGGGGCAGACGGGACCTGCGGAAGCTTTCTTT. It specifies CASSLGQTGPAEAFF. The genes are TRBV5-1 and TRBJ1-1; perhaps TRBD1 as D (5 bases). Trimming left V 0 bases short and J 8 bases short, with 17 bases between. Germline assignment: CDR1 SGHRS and CDR2 YFSETQ. The length of the CDR3 is 15 residues. Based on the CDR3 plus reference TRBV5-1 and TRBJ1-1, the full variable domain is KAGVTQTPRYLIKTRGQQVTLSCSPISGHRSVSWYQQTPGQGLQFLFEYFSETQRNKGNFPGRFSGRQFSNSRSEMNVSTLELGDSALYLCASSLGQTGPAEAFFGQGTRLTVV.

This sequence joins TRBV5-5 and TRBJ2-7; D ambiguous. The V gene's germline CDR1 is SGHKS and CDR2 YYEKEE (reference sequence). The CDR3 loop spans 14 amino acids. The V end was cut by 4 bases, the J end by 4 bases, with 15 bases between. In DNA form, the CDR3 reads TGTGCCAGCAGCGTCTTTTCAGTGGATTACGAGCAGTACTTC. This sequence encodes CASSVFSVDYEQYF.

In the case of this clone: This specimen includes other DNA sequences encoding the same CDR3. The rearrangement links TRBV11-2 to TRBJ2-1, with 12 bases identical to TRBD2. The V segment lost 5 bases and the J segment 4 bases; nucleotides outside the gene matches: 6. Germline V lookup: CDR1 SGHAT, CDR2 FQNNGV. The CDR3 is 16 residues long. CDR3 sequence reads: CASSPRLAGVYNEQFF. CDR3 coding DNA: TGTGCCAGCAGCCCCCGACTAGCGGGGGTTTACAATGAGCAGTTCTTC.

In this sample, this clone turned up once. The chain links TRBV6-6 to TRBJ2-5; 7 nucleotides line up with TRBD1. The DNA matches TRBJ2-7 better at its end, which makes the J call doubtful. Per the germline V gene, CDR1 is MNHNY and CDR2 is SVGAGI (reference sequence). CDR3 length: 16 amino acids. The CDR3: CASRDPGQSSSYEQYF. The CDR3 DNA sequence: TGTGCCAGCAGAGATCCGGGACAGTCGAGCTCCTACGAGCAGTACTTC.

The chain has TRBV5-1 and TRBJ2-2; perhaps TRBD2 as D (6 bases). CDR3 size: 15 residues. Germline loops: CDR1 SGHRS, CDR2 YFSETQ. V lost 1 base and J 4 bases, leaving 11 bases between the germline ends. CDR3 DNA: TGCGCCAGCAGCTTGTTAGCGGAGGTCACCGGGGAGCTGTTTTTT. The encoded protein is CASSLLAEVTGELFF.

This chain links TRBV7-8 with TRBJ1-5; no firm D call. This CDR3 spans 12 amino acids. With 1 base removed from V and 7 bases from J, the gap between germline ends came to 5 bases. Looked up from germline, CDR1 is SGHVS and CDR2 is FQNEAQ. The CDR3: CASSLEGQPQHF. DNA for the CDR3: TGTGCCAGCAGCTTAGAGGGACAGCCCCAGCATTTT.

The chain is built from TRBV7-9 and TRBJ2-1; 7 nucleotides match TRBD1. CDR1 SEHNR and CDR2 FQNEAQ come from the germline V gene (reference sequence). V gave up 1 base and J gave up 6 bases; unmatched junction bases: 3. CDR3 length: 14 amino acids. CDR3 bases: TGTGCCAGCAGCTTAGGACAGGGTCGCAATGAGCAGTTCTTC. Amino acids: CASSLGQGRNEQFF.

The rearrangement links TRBV11-3 to TRBJ1-3; 7 nucleotides agree with TRBD1. Germline V gene lookup returns CDR1 SGHNT and CDR2 YENEEA. The CDR3 consists of 16 residues. After removal of 1 base from V and 2 bases from J, the junction contained 5 bases not matched to a gene. CDR3 nucleotide sequence: TGTGCCAGCAGCTTAGTCCGGACAGGTCCTGGAAACACCATATATTTT. Its protein product is CASSLVRTGPGNTIYF.

The V gene is TRBV13, the J gene TRBJ2-1; 7 bases align to TRBD1. J lost 9 bases, V lost 0 bases, and 11 bases had no gene match. CDR1 is PRHDT, CDR2 FYEKMQ, per germline (reference sequence). CDR3 length: 16 residues. The CDR3 sequence: CASSLGGTDLSTEQFF. CDR3 nucleotides: TGTGCCAGCAGCTTAGGGGGGACAGACTTATCAACTGAGCAGTTCTTC.

The CDR3 reads CASSPAGVETQYF. CDR3 in DNA: TGTGCCAGCAGTCCGGCGGGAGTTGAGACCCAGTACTTC. This chain links TRBV11-2 with TRBJ2-5, with 7 nucleotides matching TRBD2. The CDR3 length is 13 residues. Germline V gene data show CDR1 as SGHAT and CDR2 as FQNNGV. V lost 6 bases, J lost 5 bases, and 6 bases stayed unmatched.

The chain employs TRBV7-3 and TRBJ1-2; TRBD1 agrees at 12 bases. This CDR3 is 14 amino acids long. V dropped 5 bases and J dropped 8; count of bases not matched to a gene: 6. Germline values: CDR1 SGHTA, CDR2 FQGTGA. The CDR3, as DNA: TGTGCCAGCAGCCCGGGACAGGGGGCACGAGGCTACACCTTC. This sequence encodes CASSPGQGARGYTF.

V usage is TRBV30 and J usage is TRBJ2-7, with 7 nucleotides matching TRBD1. The CDR3 has 11 residues. Germline loops: CDR1 GTSNPN, CDR2 SVGIG (reference sequence). V shed 8 bases, J shed 6 bases, and the junction held 7 bases outside the gene matches. The CDR3 sequence: CAGGQRSEQYF. The CDR3, as DNA: TGTGCCGGGGGACAGCGGTCCGAGCAGTACTTC.

Notes on this clone: This likely reflects a read error, since a far larger clone is one base away. Other DNA sequences in this specimen translate into the identical CDR3. This chain uses TRBV4-1 with TRBJ2-1, with a tentative D call TRBD1 (6 bases). CDR1 MGHRA and CDR2 YSYEKL come from the germline V gene. V lost 3 bases and J lost 5, with 14 bases in between. The CDR3 extends over 15 amino acids. CDR3 protein: CASSQSPGANNEQFF. The CDR3 DNA reads as TGCGCCAGCAGCCAGAGCCCAGGGGCCAACAATGAGCAGTTCTTC.